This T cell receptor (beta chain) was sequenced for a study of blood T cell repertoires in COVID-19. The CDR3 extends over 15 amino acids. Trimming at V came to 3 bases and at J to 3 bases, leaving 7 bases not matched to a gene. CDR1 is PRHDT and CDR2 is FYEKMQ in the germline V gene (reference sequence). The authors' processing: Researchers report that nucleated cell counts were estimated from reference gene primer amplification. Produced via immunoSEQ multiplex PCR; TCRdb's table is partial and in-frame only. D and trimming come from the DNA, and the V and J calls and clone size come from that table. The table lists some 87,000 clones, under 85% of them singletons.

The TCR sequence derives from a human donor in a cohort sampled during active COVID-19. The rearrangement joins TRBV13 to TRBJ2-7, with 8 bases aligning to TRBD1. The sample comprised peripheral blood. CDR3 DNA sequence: TGTGCCAGCAGCTTTTATGGGACAGGAGACTACGAGCAGTACTTC. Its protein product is CASSFYGTGDYEQYF.